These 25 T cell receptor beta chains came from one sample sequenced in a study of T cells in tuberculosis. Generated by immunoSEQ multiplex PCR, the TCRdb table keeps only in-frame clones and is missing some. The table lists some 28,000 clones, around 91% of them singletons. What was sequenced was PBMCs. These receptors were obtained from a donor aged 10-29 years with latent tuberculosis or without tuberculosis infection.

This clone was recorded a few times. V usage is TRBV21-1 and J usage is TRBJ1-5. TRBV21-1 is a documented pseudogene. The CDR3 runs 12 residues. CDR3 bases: TGTGCCAGCAGCCCCGGACTCCAGCCCCAGCATTTT. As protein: CASSPGLQPQHF.

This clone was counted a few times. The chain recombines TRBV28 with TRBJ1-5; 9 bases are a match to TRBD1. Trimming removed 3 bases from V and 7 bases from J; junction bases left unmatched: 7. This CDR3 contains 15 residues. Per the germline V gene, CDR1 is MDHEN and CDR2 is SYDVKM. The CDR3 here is CASSFDGTGPQPQHF. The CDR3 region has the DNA TGTGCCAGCAGTTTTGACGGGACAGGGCCCCAGCCCCAGCATTTT.

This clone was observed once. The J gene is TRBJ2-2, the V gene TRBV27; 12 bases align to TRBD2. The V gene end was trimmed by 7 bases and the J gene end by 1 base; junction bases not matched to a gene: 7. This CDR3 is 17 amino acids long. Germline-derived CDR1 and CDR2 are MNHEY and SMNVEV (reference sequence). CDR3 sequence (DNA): TGTGCCAGCAAACTAGCGGGGGGCCCTTGGAACACCGGGGAGCTGTTTTTT. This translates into CASKLAGGPWNTGELFF.

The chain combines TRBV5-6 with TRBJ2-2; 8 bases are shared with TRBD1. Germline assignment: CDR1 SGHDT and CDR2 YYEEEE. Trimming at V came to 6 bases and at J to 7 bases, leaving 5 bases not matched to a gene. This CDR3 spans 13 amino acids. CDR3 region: CASNRQGFGELFF. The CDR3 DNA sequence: TGTGCCAGCAACAGACAGGGGTTCGGGGAGCTGTTTTTT.

The CDR3 reads CASSLPETYEQYF. In DNA, the CDR3 is TGTGCCAGCAGCTTGCCCGAGACCTACGAGCAGTACTTC. The chain recombines TRBV7-2 with TRBJ2-7; D not certain. V lost 3 bases, J lost 2 bases, and 8 bases lay in between. CDR1 is SGHTA and CDR2 is FQGNSA in the germline V gene. This CDR3 has 13 residues.

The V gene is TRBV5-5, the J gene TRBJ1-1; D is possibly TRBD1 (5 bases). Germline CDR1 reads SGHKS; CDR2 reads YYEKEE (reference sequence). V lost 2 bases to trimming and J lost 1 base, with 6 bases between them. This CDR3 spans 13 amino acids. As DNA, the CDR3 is TGTGCCAGCAGCTTAGGGGCGAACACTGAAGCTTTCTTT. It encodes CASSLGANTEAFF. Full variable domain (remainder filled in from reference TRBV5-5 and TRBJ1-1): DAGVTQSPTHLIKTRGQQVTLRCSPISGHKSVSWYQQVLGQGPQFIFQYYEKEERGRGNFPDRFSARQFPNYSSELNVNALLLGDSALYLCASSLGANTEAFFGQGTRLTVV.

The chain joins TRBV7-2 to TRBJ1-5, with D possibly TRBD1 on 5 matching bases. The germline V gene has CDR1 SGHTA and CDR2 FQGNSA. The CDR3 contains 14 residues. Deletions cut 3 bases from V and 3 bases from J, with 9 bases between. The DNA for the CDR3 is TGTGCCAGCAGCTTTGACAGATACAATCAGCCCCAGCATTTT. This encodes CASSFDRYNQPQHF. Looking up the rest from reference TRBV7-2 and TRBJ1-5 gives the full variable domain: GAGVSQSPSNKVTEKGKDVELRCDPISGHTALYWYRQSLGQGLEFLIYFQGNSAPDKSGLPSDRFSAERTGGSVSTLTIQRTQQEDSAVYLCASSFDRYNQPQHFGDGTRLSIL.

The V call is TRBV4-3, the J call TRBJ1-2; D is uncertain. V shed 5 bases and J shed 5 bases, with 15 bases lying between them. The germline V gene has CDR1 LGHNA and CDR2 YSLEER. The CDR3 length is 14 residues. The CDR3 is CASSGNTGKYGYTF. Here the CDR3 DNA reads TGCGCCAGCAGCGGTAACACGGGGAAATATGGCTACACCTTC.

CDR3 sequence: CARGTEYGYTF. The CDR3 nucleotides are TGTGCCCGCGGGACAGAGTATGGCTACACCTTC. The rearrangement joins TRBV21-1 to TRBJ1-2; the table's D call, TRBD1, was not checked against the DNA. TRBV21-1 has pseudogene status. CDR3 length: 11 residues.

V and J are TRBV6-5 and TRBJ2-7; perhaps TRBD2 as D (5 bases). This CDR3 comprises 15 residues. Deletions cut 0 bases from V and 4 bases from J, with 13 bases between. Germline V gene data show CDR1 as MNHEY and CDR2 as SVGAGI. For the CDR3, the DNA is TGTGCCAGCAGTTACTCGGCGGGCGTATGGTACGAGCAGTACTTC. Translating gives CASSYSAGVWYEQYF.

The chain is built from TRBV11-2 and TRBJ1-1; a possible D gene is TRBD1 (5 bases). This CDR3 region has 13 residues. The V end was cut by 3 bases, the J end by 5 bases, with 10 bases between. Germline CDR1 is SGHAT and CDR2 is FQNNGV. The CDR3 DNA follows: TGTGCCAGCAGCTTCGACGGGGGTACTGAAGCTTTCTTT. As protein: CASSFDGGTEAFF.

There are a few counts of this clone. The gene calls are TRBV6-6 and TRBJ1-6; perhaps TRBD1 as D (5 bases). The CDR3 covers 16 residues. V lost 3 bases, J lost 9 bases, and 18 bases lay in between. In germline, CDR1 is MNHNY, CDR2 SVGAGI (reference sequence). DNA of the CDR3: TGTGCCAGCAGTTATTCGGCTGCAGGGCTAGGTTCACCCCTCCACTTT. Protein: CASSYSAAGLGSPLHF.

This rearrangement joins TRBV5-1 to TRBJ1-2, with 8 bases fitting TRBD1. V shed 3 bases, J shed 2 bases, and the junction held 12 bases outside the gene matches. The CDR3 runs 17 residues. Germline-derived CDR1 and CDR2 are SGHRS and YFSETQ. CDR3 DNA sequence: TGCGCCAGCAGCTCCCTACATCTACAGGGGGTAAACTATGGCTACACCTTC. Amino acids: CASSSLHLQGVNYGYTF.

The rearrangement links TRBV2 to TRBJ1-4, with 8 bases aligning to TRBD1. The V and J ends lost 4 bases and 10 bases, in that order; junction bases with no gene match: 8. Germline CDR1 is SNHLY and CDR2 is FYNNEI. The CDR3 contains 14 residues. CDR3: CASSAPGQVGKLFF. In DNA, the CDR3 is TGTGCCAGCAGTGCTCCGGGACAGGTCGGAAAACTGTTTTTT.

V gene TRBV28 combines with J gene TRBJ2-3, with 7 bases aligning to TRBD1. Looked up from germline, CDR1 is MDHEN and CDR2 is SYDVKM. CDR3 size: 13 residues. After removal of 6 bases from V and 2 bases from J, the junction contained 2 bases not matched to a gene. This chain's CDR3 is CASSGQDTDTQYF. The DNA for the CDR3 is TGTGCCAGCAGCGGACAGGACACAGATACGCAGTATTTT.

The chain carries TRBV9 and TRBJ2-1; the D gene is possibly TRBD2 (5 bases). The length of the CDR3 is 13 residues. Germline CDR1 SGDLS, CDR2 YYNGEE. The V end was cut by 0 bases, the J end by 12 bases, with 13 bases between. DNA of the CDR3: TGTGCCAGCAGCGTAGACACGGGAAAATGGCAGTTCTTC. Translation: CASSVDTGKWQFF.

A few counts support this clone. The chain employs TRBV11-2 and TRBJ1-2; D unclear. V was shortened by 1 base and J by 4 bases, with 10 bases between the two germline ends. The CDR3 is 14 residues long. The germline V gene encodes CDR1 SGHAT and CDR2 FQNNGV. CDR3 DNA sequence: TGTGCCAGCAGCTTAGGAGGGTCCTCCTATGGCTACACCTTC. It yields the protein CASSLGGSSYGYTF.

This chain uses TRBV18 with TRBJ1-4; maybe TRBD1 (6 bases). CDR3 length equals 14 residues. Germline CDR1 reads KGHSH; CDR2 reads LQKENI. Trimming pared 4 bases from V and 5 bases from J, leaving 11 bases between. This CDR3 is CASSLRDMNEKLFF. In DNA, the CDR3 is TGTGCCAGCTCACTAAGGGACATGAATGAAAAACTGTTTTTT.

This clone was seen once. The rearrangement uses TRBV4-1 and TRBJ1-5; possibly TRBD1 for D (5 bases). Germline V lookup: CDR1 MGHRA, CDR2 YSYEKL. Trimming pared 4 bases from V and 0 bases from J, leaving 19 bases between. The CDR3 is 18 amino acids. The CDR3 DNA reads TGCGCCAGCAGCCTCCTGGCGGGAGGGACTAATAGCAATCAGCCCCAGCATTTT. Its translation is CASSLLAGGTNSNQPQHF.

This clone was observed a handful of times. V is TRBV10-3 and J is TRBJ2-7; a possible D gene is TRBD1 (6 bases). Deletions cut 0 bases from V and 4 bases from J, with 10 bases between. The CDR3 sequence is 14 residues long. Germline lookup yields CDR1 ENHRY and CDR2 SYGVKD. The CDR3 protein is CAISESTGRYEQYF. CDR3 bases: TGTGCCATCAGTGAGTCCACAGGGCGGTACGAGCAGTACTTC.

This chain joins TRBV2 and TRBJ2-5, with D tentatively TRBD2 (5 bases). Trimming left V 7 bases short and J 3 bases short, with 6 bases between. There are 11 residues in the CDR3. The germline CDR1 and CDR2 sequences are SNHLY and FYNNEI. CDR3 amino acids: CASMREETQYF. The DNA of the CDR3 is TGTGCCAGCATGAGGGAAGAGACCCAGTACTTC.

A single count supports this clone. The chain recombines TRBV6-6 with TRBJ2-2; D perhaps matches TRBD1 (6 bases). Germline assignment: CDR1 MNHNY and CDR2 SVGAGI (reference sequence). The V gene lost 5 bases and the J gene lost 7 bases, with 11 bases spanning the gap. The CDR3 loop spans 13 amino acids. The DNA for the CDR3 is TGTGCCAGCAGTGGGACAATAGGCGGGGAGCTGTTTTTT. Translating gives CASSGTIGGELFF.

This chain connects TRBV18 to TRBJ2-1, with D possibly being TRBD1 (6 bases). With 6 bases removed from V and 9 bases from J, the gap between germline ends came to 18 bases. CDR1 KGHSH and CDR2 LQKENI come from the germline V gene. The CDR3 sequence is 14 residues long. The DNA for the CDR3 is TGTGCCAGCTCCCGATTTCAGGGGTCCTCTGAGCAGTTCTTC. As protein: CASSRFQGSSEQFF.

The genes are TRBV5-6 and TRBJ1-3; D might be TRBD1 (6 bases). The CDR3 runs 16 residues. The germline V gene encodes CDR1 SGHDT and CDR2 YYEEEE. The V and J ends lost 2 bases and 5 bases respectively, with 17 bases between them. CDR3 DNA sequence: TGTGCCAGCAGCTTAGGGGGGGCCCACCTGAGAAACACCATATATTTT. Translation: CASSLGGAHLRNTIYF.

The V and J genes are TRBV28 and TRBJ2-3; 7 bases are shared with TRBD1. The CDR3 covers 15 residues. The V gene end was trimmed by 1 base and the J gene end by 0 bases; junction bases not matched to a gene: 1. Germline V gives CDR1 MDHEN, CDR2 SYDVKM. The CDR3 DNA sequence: TGTGCCAGCAGTTTATTGGGACAGAGCACAGATACGCAGTATTTT. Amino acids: CASSLLGQSTDTQYF.